This entry describes one T cell receptor (beta chain). The data originate from a study of blood T cell repertoires in COVID-19. The protocol was immunoSEQ multiplex PCR, while the TCRdb copy is restricted to in-frame clones and leaves out a portion. The data contain 140,000 to 150,000 clones, roughly 86% of them singletons. V lost 3 bases and J lost 4, with 13 bases in between. Germline lookup yields CDR1 GTSNPN and CDR2 SVGIG (reference sequence). The CDR3 runs 13 residues. The chain uses TRBV30 and TRBJ2-7, with TRBD2 as a possible D gene (5 bases). The sequencing sample was made of peripheral blood. This TCR was recovered from a woman in her 50s with acute or convalescent COVID-19. The DNA for the CDR3 is TGTGCCTGGAGCCACGGGGTGGAGTACGAGCAGTACTTC. Its translation: CAWSHGVEYEQYF.